The T cell receptor beta chain described here comes from a study of OX40 agonist ivuxolimab in advanced cancers. About the research overall: A history of anti-PD-1, anti-PD-L1 or anti-CTLA-4 therapy was acceptable, and 40% to 45% had some.

The repertoire was sequenced with immunoSEQ multiplex PCR; TCRdb's copy has only in-frame clones and lacks some. The profile shows some 70,000 clones, under 90% of them singletons. Trimming pared 0 bases from V and 8 bases from J, leaving 11 bases between. The CDR3 is 15 amino acids. Germline CDR1 is LNHNV and CDR2 is YYDKDF (reference sequence). The sequencing here drew on CD4+ or CD8+ T cells sorted from blood, taken in a trial of the OX40 agonist ivuxolimab. The rearrangement uses TRBV15 and TRBJ1-6; tentatively, D is TRBD1 (5 bases). This TCR derives from an adult with an advanced solid tumor such as melanoma, head and neck, liver or kidney cancer. This CDR3 is CATSRDWGRDSPLHF. The CDR3 DNA is TGTGCCACCAGCAGAGATTGGGGCAGGGATTCACCCCTCCACTTT.